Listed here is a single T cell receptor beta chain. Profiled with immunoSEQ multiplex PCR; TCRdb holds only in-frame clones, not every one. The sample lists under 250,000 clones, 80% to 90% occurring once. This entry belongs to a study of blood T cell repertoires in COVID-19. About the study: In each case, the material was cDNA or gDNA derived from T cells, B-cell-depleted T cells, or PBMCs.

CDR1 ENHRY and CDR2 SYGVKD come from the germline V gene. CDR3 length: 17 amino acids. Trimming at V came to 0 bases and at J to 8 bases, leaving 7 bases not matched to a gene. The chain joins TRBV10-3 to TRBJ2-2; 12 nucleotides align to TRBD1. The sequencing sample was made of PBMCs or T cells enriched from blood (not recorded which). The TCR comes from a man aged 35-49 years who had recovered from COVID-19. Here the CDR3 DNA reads TGTGCCATCAGTGAGTCTCCGGGACAGGGGGCCTCGGGGGAGCTGTTTTTT. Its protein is CAISESPGQGASGELFF.